This passage covers 13 T cell receptor beta chains from one sample sequenced in a study of molecular identifiers for immune sequencing clone quantification. TCRdb re-derived calls from the PCR reads in MiXCR, one entry per CDR3 protein. The data hold around 480,000 distinct CDR3 sequences, with roughly 25% observed a single time. Sequencing was carried out using naive CD8+ T cells from blood, with Jurkat cell RNA spiked in. Subset indicated: FACS-sorted CD8+CD4-CCR7+CD45RA+ naive T cells. These receptors were taken from a human donor in good health. Some libraries in this study had Jurkat cell RNA spiked in.

This clonotype was found many times. CDR3 in DNA: TGTGCCAGTTGGGCCCCGCTCTCTGGGGCCAACGTCCTGACTTTC. This encodes CASWAPLSGANVLTF. The rearrangement joins TRBV27 to TRBJ2-6, with D unclear. V was shortened by 9 bases and J by 0 bases, with 12 bases between the two germline ends. This CDR3 spans 15 amino acids. From germline, CDR1 is MNHEY and CDR2 SMNVEV (reference sequence).

CDR3 DNA: TGTGCCACCAGCAGAGTGGTAGGCGAAGTAGATGAGCAGTTCTTC. It yields the protein CATSRVVGEVDEQFF. V and J are TRBV15 and TRBJ2-1, with no clear D. V was pared by 1 base and J by 8 bases, with 15 bases between. The CDR3 has 15 amino acids. Germline assignment: CDR1 LNHNV and CDR2 YYDKDF (reference sequence).

This clonotype came up a few times. V and J are TRBV27 and TRBJ2-5, with D perhaps matching TRBD1 (6 bases). Trimming stripped 2 bases from V and 5 bases from J, with 12 bases between. CDR3 length: 14 amino acids. The germline V gene encodes CDR1 MNHEY and CDR2 SMNVEV (reference sequence). CDR3 nucleotides: TGTGCCAGCAGTTTAATAAGTGGGGGCGAGACCCAGTACTTC. Its translation is CASSLISGGETQYF.

This chain links TRBV6-2 or TRBV6-3 with TRBJ2-3; 8 nucleotides agree with TRBD2. The CDR3 consists of 15 residues. The V and J ends lost 5 bases and 3 bases, in that order; junction bases with no gene match: 7. Germline lookup yields CDR1 MNHEY and CDR2 SVGEGT. Here the CDR3 DNA reads TGTGCCAGCAGTACAGAGAGCGGGGGAACAGATACGCAGTATTTT. This translates into CASSTESGGTDTQYF.

This clonotype was observed a handful of times. This sequence joins TRBV4-3 and TRBJ1-3; D is unclear. Germline-derived CDR1 and CDR2 are LGHNA and YSLEER. V shed 1 base and J shed 13 bases, with 14 bases lying between them. This CDR3 contains 13 residues. CDR3 sequence: CASSQAEGSLIYF. DNA for the CDR3: TGCGCCAGCAGCCAAGCGGAAGGGAGTCTTATATATTTT.

This clonotype was detected many times. The chain joins TRBV7-9 to TRBJ1-1, with D possibly being TRBD1 (5 bases). The CDR3 consists of 13 residues. The V gene lost 6 bases and the J gene lost 2 bases, with 10 bases spanning the gap. Germline CDR1 reads SEHNR; CDR2 reads FQNEAQ (reference sequence). The CDR3 sequence is CASSLRDNTEAFF. The CDR3 DNA sequence: TGTGCCAGCAGTTTAAGGGACAACACTGAAGCTTTCTTT.

The chain couples TRBV7-9 to TRBJ2-1; TRBD2 aligns across 8 bases. The length of the CDR3 is 23 residues. The germline V gene encodes CDR1 SEHNR and CDR2 FQNEAQ (reference sequence). Losses at the gene ends were 10 bases for V and 7 bases for J; bases not matched to a gene: 39. Here the CDR3 reads CAILATVSLAEGGLSYERNEQFF. The CDR3 coding sequence is TGTGCCATCCTGGCGACAGTTTCACTAGCGGAGGGAGGTCTCTCCTATGAACGTAATGAGCAGTTCTTC. Full variable domain (outside the CDR3, taken from reference TRBV7-9 and TRBJ2-1): DTGVSQNPRHKITKRGQNVTFRCDPISEHNRLYWYRQTLGQGPEFLTYFQNEAQLEKSRLLSDRFSAERPKGSFSTLEIQRTEQGDSAMYLCAILATVSLAEGGLSYERNEQFFGPGTRLTVL.

This clonotype was detected many times. This sequence joins TRBV7-6 and TRBJ2-7; the D gene is possibly TRBD2 (5 bases). CDR1 and CDR2 from the germline V gene are SGHVS and FNYEAQ. This CDR3 has 13 residues. V was pared by 3 bases and J by 4 bases, with 10 bases between. The CDR3 region has the DNA TGTGCCAGCAGCTTCAGCGAGGGATACGAGCAGTACTTC. Its translation: CASSFSEGYEQYF.

The chain employs TRBV6-5 and TRBJ2-7; no reliable D call. V shed 6 bases and J shed 6 bases, with 18 bases lying between them. The CDR3 totals 14 residues. CDR1 MNHEY and CDR2 SVGAGI come from the germline V gene. CDR3 in amino acids: CASRNVPGPFEQYF. The CDR3 DNA sequence: TGTGCCAGCAGAAATGTTCCGGGCCCCTTCGAGCAGTACTTC.

The chain is built from TRBV19 and TRBJ1-2; TRBD1 matches at 8 bases. The junction had 8 bases not matched to a gene; V was cut back by 3 bases and J by 8 bases. There are 14 residues in the CDR3. Germline loops: CDR1 LNHDA, CDR2 SQIVND (reference sequence). In DNA, the CDR3 is TGTGCCAGTAGTATTTGGGACAGGTTGTTAGGCTACACCTTC. Protein sequence: CASSIWDRLLGYTF.

This clonotype came up a few times. The genes are TRBV4-1 and TRBJ2-7; D might be TRBD1 (6 bases). V was shortened by 1 base and J by 0 bases, with 10 bases between the two germline ends. The CDR3 spans 15 residues. Germline V gives CDR1 MGHRA, CDR2 YSYEKL. CDR3 amino acids: CASSQGKGGSYEQYF. The CDR3 bases are TGCGCCAGCAGCCAAGGCAAAGGGGGCTCCTACGAGCAGTACTTC.

Notes on this clonotype: One end of the junction varies from germline; a read error may be responsible. This chain links TRBV20-1 with TRBJ2-1; 13 nucleotides align to TRBD2. Germline V lookup: CDR1 DFQATT, CDR2 SNEGSKA (reference sequence). This CDR3 spans 16 amino acids. The DNA of the CDR3 is TGCAGCTTCGGGACTAGCGGGATTGTGTCCTACAATGAGCGGTTCTTC. The encoded protein is CSFGTSGIVSYNERFF.

This chain links TRBV3-1 with TRBJ2-3, with D perhaps TRBD2 (6 bases). V dropped 0 bases and J dropped 8 bases, with 18 bases sitting between them. Per germline, CDR1 LGHDT and CDR2 YNNKEL (reference sequence). The CDR3 length is 16 residues. In DNA, the CDR3 is TGTGCCAGCAGCCAAGAACAAGCTAGCGCCTCCCGTACGCAGTATTTT. Encoded protein: CASSQEQASASRTQYF.